This T cell receptor (beta chain) derives from a study of identical twins. The CDR3 covers 15 residues. The V gene lost 6 bases and the J gene lost 5 bases, with 19 bases spanning the gap. The germline CDR1 and CDR2 sequences are SNHLY and FYNNEI. TCRdb recomputed calls from the 5' RACE reads with MiXCR, one row per CDR3 protein. The sample consists of fewer than 250,000 distinct CDR3 sequences, 15% of them appearing once. This sample also belongs to another study, concerning T cells expressing NK-cell markers. That work states: The CD3+CD56-NKG2C+ fraction of a few donors was also led by these clonotypes.

The chain couples TRBV2 to TRBJ2-5, with D maybe TRBD2 (6 bases). The clonotype was recovered from a woman under 30 in good health. Source material: CD8+ T cells sorted from blood. The CDR3 loop reads CASRGGVHTMETQYF. The CDR3 DNA reads TGTGCCAGCAGGGGGGGTGTACATACAATGGAGACCCAGTACTTC.